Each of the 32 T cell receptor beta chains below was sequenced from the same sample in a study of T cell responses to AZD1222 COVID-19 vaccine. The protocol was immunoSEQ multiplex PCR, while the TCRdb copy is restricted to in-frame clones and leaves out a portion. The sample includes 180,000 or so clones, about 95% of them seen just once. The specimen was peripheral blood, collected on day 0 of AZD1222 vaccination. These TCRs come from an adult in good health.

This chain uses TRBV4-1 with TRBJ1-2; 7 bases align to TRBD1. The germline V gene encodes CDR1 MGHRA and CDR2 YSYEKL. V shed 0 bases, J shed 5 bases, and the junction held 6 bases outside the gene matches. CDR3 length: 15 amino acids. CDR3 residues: CASSQDSGTAYGYTF. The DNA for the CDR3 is TGCGCCAGCAGCCAAGATTCGGGGACAGCGTATGGCTACACCTTC.

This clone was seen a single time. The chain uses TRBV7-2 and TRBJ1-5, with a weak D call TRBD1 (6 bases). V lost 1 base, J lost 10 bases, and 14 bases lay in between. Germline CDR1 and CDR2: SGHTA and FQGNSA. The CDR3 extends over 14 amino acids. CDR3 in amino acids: CASSLEGDISPQHF. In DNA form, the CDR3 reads TGTGCCAGCAGCTTAGAGGGGGACATCTCTCCCCAGCATTTT.

This chain's CDR3 is CASSRIGGEETQYF. In DNA, the CDR3 is TGTGCCAGCAGCCGTATAGGTGGGGAGGAGACCCAGTACTTC. The chain recombines TRBV9 with TRBJ2-5; D is perhaps TRBD2 (5 bases). The CDR3 sequence is 14 residues long. With 4 bases removed from V and 5 bases from J, the gap between germline ends came to 15 bases. The V gene's germline CDR1 is SGDLS and CDR2 YYNGEE.

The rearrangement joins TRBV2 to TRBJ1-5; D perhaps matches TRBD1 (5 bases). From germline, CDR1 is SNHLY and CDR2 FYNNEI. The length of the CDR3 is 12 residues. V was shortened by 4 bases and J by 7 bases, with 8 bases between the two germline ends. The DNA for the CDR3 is TGTGCCAGCAGTGGGAGGGGACAGCCCCAGCATTTT. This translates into CASSGRGQPQHF.

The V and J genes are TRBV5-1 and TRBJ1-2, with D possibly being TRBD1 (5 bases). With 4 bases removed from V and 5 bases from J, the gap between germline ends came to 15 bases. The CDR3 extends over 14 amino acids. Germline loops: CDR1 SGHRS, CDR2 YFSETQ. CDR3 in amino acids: CASSIEGTDYGYTF. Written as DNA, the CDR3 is TGCGCCAGCAGCATAGAAGGGACGGATTATGGCTACACCTTC.

Written as DNA, the CDR3 is TGTGCCATCAACAACGACCCGAACACTGAAGCTTTCTTT. Amino acid sequence: CAINNDPNTEAFF. J is TRBJ1-1 and V is TRBV10-3; D is uncertain. This CDR3 has 13 residues. CDR1 is ENHRY and CDR2 is SYGVKD in the germline V gene. Between the trimmed V and J ends, which lost 7 bases and 1 base, there was a span of 10 bases.

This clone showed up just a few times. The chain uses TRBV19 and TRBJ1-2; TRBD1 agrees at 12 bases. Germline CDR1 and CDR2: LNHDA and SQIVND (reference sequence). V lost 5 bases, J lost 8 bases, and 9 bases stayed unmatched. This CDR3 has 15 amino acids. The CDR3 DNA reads TGTGCCAGTAGTGAGCCCCGGGACAGGGGGCGAGGCTACACCTTC. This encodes CASSEPRDRGRGYTF.

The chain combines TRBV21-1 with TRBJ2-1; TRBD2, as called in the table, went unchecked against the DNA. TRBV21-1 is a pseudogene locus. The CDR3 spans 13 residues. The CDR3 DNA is TGTGCCAGTGGGGGGTGGACTTACAATGAGCAGTTCTTC. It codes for CASGGWTYNEQFF.

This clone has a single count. The CDR3 region has the DNA TGTGCCAGCTCACCGACAGGGACTAATGAAAAACTGTTTTTT. Protein: CASSPTGTNEKLFF. The chain combines TRBV18 with TRBJ1-4; 7 nucleotides match TRBD1. This CDR3 contains 14 residues. Germline V CDR1 and CDR2: KGHSH, LQKENI. J lost 2 bases, V lost 3 bases, and 0 bases had no gene match. The whole variable domain, filled in from reference TRBV18 and TRBJ1-4, reads NAGVMQNPRHLVRRRGQEARLRCSPMKGHSHVYWYRQLPEEGLKFMVYLQKENIIDESGMPKERFSAEFPKEGPSILRIQQVVRGDSAAYFCASSPTGTNEKLFFGSGTQLSVL.

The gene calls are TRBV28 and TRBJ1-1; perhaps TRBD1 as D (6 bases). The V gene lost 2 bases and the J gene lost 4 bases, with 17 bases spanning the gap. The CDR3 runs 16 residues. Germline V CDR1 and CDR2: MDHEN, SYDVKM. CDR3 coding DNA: TGTGCCAGCAGTTTAGGGGGCTCCTGGGCGCGCACTGAAGCTTTCTTT. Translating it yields CASSLGGSWARTEAFF.

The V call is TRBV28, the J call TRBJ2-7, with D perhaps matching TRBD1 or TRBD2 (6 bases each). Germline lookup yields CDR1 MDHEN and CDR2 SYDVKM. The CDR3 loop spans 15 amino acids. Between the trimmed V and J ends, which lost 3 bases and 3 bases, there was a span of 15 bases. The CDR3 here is CASSFGREGGYEQYF. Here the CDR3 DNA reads TGTGCCAGCAGTTTTGGGAGAGAGGGGGGCTACGAGCAGTACTTC.

The CDR3 region is CASSSAGGTDTQYF. DNA of the CDR3: TGTGCCAGCAGCTCTGCGGGAGGGACAGATACGCAGTATTTT. V is TRBV11-3 and J is TRBJ2-3, with TRBD2 identical over 9 bases. The trim removed 4 bases at V and 3 bases at J, leaving 2 bases unmatched. Germline V gene sequence: CDR1 SGHNT, CDR2 YENEEA. The CDR3 has 14 amino acids.

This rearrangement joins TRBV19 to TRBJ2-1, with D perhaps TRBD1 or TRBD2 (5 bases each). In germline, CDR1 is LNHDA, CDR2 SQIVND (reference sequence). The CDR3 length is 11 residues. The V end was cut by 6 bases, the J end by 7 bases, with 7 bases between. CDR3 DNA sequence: TGTGCCAGTAGATGGGGGAATGAGCAGTTCTTC. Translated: CASRWGNEQFF. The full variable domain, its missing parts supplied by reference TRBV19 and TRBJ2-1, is DGGITQSPKYLFRKEGQNVTLSCEQNLNHDAMYWYRQDPGQGLRLIYYSQIVNDFQKGDIAEGYSVSREKKESFPLTVTSAQKNPTAFYLCASRWGNEQFFGPGTRLTVL.

The CDR3 DNA sequence: TGTGCCAGCAGTTACGATTCCGGGGTGCGGACTGAAGCTTTCTTT. Translated, it gives CASSYDSGVRTEAFF. The chain recombines TRBV6-5 with TRBJ1-1; D unresolved. The CDR3 consists of 15 residues. Trimming shortened V by 2 bases and J by 5 bases, and 15 bases separated the two germline ends. In germline, CDR1 is MNHEY, CDR2 SVGAGI.

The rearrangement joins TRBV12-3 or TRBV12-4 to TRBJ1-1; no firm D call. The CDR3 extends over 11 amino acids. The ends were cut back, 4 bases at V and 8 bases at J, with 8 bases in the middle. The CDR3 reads CASSSWWEAFF. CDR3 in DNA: TGTGCCAGCAGTTCCTGGTGGGAAGCTTTCTTT.

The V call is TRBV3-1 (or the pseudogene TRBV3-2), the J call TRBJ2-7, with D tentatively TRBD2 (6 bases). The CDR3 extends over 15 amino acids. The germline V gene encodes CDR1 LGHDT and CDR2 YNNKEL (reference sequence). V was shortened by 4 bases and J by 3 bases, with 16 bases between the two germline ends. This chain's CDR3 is CASSLFSGRFYEQYF. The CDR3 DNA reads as TGTGCCAGCAGCCTTTTCTCGGGGAGGTTCTACGAGCAGTACTTC.

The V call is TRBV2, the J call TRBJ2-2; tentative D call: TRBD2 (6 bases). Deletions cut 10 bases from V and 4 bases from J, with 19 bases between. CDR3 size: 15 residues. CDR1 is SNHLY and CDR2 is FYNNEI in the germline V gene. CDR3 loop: CATGLGGNPTGELFF. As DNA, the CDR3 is TGTGCCACTGGGCTGGGGGGTAACCCCACCGGGGAGCTGTTTTTT.

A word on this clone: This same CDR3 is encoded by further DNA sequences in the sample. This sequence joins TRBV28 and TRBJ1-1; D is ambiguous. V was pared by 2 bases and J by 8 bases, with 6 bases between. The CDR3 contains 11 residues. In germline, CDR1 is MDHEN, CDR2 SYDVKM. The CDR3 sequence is CASSLKGEAFF. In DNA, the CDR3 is TGTGCCAGCAGTTTAAAGGGAGAAGCTTTCTTT. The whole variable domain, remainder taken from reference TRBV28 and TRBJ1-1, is DVKVTQSSRYLVKRTGEKVFLECVQDMDHENMFWYRQDPGLGLRLIYFSYDVKMKEKGDIPEGYSVSREKKERFSLILESASTNQTSMYLCASSLKGEAFFGQGTRLTVV.

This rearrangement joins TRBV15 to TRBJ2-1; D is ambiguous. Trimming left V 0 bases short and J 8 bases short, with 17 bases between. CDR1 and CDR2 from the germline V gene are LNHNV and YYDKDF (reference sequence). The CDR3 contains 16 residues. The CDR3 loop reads CATSRERSASGDEQFF. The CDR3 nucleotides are TGTGCCACCAGCAGAGAACGATCGGCTAGTGGAGATGAGCAGTTCTTC.

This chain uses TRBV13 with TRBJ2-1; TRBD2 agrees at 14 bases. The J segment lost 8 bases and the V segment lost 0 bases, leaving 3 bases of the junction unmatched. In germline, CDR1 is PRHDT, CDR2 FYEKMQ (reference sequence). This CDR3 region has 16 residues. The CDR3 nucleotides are TGTGCCAGCAGCTTAGGAGGGACTAGCGGGAGTTATGAGCAGTTCTTC. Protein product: CASSLGGTSGSYEQFF.

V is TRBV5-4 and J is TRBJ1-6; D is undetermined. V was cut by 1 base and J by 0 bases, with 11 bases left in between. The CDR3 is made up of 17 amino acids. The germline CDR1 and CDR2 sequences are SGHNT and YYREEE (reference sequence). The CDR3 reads CASSLTPTSSYNSPLHF. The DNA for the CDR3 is TGTGCCAGCAGCTTGACCCCTACAAGCTCCTATAATTCACCCCTCCACTTT.

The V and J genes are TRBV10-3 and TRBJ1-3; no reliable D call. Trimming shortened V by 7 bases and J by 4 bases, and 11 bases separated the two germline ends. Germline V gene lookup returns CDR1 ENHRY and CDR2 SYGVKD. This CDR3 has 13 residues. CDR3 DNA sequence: TGTGCCATCAAGGAGGCTGTGGGAAACACCATATATTTT. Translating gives CAIKEAVGNTIYF.

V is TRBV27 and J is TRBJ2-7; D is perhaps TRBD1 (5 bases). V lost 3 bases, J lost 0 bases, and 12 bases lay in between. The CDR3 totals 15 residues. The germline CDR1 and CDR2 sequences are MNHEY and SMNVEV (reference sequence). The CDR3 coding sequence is TGTGCCAGCAGTTTCCAGGGAACTTACTCCTACGAGCAGTACTTC. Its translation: CASSFQGTYSYEQYF.

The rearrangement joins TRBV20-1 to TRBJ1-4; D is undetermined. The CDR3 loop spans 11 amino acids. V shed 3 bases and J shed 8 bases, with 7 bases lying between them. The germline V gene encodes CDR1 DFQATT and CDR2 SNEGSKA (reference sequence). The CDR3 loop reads CSARTDEKLFF. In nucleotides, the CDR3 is TGCAGTGCTAGGACGGACGAAAAACTGTTTTTT.

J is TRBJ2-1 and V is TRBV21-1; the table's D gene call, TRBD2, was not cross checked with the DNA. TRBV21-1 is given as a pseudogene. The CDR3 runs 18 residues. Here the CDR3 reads CASTLGNSGRLFSGEQFF. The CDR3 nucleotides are TGTGCCAGCACCCTGGGGAATAGCGGGAGACTTTTCTCCGGTGAGCAGTTCTTC.

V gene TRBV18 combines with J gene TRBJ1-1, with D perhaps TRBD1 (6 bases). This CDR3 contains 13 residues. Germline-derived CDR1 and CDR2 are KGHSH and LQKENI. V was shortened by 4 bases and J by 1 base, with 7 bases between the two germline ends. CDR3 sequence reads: CASSRDKNTEAFF. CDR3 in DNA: TGTGCCAGCTCACGGGACAAGAACACTGAAGCTTTCTTT. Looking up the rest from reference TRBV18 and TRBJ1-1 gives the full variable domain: NAGVMQNPRHLVRRRGQEARLRCSPMKGHSHVYWYRQLPEEGLKFMVYLQKENIIDESGMPKERFSAEFPKEGPSILRIQQVVRGDSAAYFCASSRDKNTEAFFGQGTRLTVV.

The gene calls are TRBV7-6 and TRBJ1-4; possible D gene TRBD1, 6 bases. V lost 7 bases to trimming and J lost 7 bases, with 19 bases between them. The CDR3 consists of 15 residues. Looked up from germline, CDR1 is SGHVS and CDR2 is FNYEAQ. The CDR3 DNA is TGTGCCAGCACCCTAGGGGGATCCATGGGTGAAAAACTGTTTTTT. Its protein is CASTLGGSMGEKLFF.

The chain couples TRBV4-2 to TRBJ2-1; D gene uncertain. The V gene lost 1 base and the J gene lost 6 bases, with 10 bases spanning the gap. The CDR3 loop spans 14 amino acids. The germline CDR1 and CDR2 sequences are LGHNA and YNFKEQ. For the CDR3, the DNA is TGTGCCAGCAGCCAAGTGAAAGAAGCCAATGAGCAGTTCTTC. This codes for CASSQVKEANEQFF.

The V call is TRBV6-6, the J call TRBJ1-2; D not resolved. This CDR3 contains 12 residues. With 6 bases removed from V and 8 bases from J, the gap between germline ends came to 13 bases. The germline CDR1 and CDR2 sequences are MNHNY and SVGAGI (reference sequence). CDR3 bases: TGTGCCAGCAGCTCCAAGACGGAGGGCTACACCTTC. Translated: CASSSKTEGYTF.

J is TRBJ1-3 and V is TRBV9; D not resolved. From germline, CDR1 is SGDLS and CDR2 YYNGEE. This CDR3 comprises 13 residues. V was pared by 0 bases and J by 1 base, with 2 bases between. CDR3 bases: TGTGCCAGCAGCGTAGGGTCTGGAAACACCATATATTTT. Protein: CASSVGSGNTIYF.

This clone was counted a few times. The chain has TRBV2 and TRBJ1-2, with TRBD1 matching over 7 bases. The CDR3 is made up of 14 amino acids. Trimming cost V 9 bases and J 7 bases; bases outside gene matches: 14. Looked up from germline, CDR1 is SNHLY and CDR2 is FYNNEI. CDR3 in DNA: TGTGCCAGTTTACCGACAGGGCCCCCCTCTGGCTACACCTTC. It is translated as CASLPTGPPSGYTF.

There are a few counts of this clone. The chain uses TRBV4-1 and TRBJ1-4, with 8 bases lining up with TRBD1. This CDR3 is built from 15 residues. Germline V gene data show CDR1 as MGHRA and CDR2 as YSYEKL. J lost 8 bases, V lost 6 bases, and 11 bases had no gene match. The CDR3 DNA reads TGCGCCAGCAGGGATCCGGGACAGGTACGGGAAAAACTGTTTTTT. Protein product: CASRDPGQVREKLFF.